This T cell receptor (beta chain) was sequenced during a study of identical twins. The length of the CDR3 is 17 residues. Per germline, CDR1 SGHKS and CDR2 YYEKEE (reference sequence). V was pared by 3 bases and J by 2 bases, with 13 bases of the junction left unmatched. Many counts were recorded for this clonotype. Its antigen remains unknown. Study-wide results and limits: Models underestimated out-of-frame TCR alpha sharing in monozygotic twins.

TCRdb passed the 5' RACE reads through MiXCR, listing each CDR3 protein once. The table has about 530,000 distinct CDR3 sequences, approximately 16% seen once; the top ten hold 0.44%. These data were also filed under a second study, of yellow fever vaccine responses in identical twins.

The origin of this receptor is a woman between 18 and 30 years old in good health. The chain has TRBV5-5 and TRBJ1-1, with 7 bases matching TRBD1. The sample consisted of CD4+ T cells sorted from blood. DNA of the CDR3: TGTGCCAGCAGCTCGGGTAGCTGGGACAGACTAAACACTGAAGCTTTCTTT. Residues: CASSSGSWDRLNTEAFF.